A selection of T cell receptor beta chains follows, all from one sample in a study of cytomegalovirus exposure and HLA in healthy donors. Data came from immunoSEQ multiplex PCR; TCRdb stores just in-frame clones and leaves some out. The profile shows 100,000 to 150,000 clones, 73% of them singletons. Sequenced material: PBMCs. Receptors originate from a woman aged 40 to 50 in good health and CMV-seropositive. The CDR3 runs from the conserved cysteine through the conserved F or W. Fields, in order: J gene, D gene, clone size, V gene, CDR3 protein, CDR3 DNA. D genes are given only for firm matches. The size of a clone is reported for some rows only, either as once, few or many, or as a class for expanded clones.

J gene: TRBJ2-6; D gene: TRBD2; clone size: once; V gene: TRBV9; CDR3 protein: CASSVGLAGVAGANVLTF; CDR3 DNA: TGTGCCAGCAGCGTGGGGCTAGCGGGAGTCGCTGGGGCCAACGTCCTGACTTTC
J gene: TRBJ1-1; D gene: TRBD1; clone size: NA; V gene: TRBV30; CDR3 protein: CAWTILTGDTEAFF; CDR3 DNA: TGTGCCTGGACCATACTAACAGGGGACACTGAAGCTTTCTTT
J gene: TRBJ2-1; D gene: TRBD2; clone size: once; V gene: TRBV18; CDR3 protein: CASSPLLAGGYNEQFF; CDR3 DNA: TGTGCCAGCTCACCTCTTCTAGCGGGGGGATACAATGAGCAGTTCTTC
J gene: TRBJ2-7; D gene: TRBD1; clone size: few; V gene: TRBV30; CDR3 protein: CAWVRLDRGLGEQYF; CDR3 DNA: TGTGCCTGGGTTAGATTGGACAGGGGGCTAGGGGAGCAGTACTTC
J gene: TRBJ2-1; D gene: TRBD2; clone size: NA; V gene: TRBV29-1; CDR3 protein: CSVLSGGSTIEQFF; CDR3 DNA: TGCAGCGTCCTTAGCGGGGGATCCACCATTGAGCAGTTCTTC
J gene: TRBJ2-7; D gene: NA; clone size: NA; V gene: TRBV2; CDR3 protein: CASRGQLLTGHEQYF; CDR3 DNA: TGTGCCAGCCGGGGTCAGCTTCTGACCGGCCACGAGCAGTACTTC
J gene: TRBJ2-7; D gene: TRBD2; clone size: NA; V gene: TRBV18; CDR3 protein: CASSPMMASGGYEQYF; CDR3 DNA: TGTGCCAGCTCACCTATGATGGCTAGCGGCGGCTACGAGCAGTACTTC
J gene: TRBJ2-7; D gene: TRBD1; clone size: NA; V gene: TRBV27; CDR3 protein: CAAAYRQGFYEQYF; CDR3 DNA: TGTGCCGCCGCTTACCGACAGGGATTCTACGAGCAGTACTTC
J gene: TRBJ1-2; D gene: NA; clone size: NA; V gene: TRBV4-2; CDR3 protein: CASSQALGLYGYTF; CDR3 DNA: TGTGCCAGCAGCCAAGCCCTTGGCCTCTATGGCTACACCTTC
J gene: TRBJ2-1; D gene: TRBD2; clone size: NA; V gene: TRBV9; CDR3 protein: CASSAGPASGSSNEQFF; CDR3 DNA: TGTGCCAGCAGCGCGGGTCCCGCTAGCGGGAGTTCGAATGAGCAGTTCTTC
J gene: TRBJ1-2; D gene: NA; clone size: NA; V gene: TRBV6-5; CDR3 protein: CASTLTDNYGYTF; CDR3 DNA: TGTGCCAGCACTCTTACTGATAACTATGGCTACACCTTC
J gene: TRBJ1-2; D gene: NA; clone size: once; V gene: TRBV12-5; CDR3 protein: CASGLVSKGVRQAVYGYTF; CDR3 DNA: TGTGCTAGTGGTTTGGTTTCGAAAGGGGTTAGACAGGCTGTTTATGGCTACACCTTC
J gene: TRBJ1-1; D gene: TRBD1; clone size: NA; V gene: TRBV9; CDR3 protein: CASSAWTGGDTEAFF; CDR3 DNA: TGTGCCAGCAGCGCGTGGACAGGAGGGGACACTGAAGCTTTCTTT
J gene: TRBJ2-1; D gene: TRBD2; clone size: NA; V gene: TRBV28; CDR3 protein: CASSLGSGGGADEQFF; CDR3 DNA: TGTGCCAGCAGTTTAGGCAGTGGCGGGGGGGCCGATGAGCAGTTCTTC
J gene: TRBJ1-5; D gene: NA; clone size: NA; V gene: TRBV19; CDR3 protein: CASRPIQGSYSNQPQHF; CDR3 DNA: TGTGCCAGTAGACCTATACAGGGCTCCTATAGCAATCAGCCCCAGCATTTT
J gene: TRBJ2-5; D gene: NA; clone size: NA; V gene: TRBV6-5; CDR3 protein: CASSYRVFGETQYF; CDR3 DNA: TGTGCCAGCAGTTACCGGGTATTTGGAGAGACCCAGTACTTC
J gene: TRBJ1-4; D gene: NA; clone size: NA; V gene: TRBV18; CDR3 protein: CASSPGLNEKLFF; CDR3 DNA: TGTGCCAGCTCACCAGGGCTCAATGAAAAACTGTTTTTT
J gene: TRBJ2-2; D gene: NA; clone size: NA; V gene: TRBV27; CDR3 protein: CASMRGGYFANTGELFF; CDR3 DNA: TGTGCCAGCATGAGGGGGGGCTACTTCGCGAACACCGGGGAGCTGTTTTTT
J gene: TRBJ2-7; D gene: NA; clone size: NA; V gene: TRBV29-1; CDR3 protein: CSAEGGEDKLSYEQYF; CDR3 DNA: TGCAGCGCTGAAGGGGGAGAAGACAAACTCTCCTACGAGCAGTACTTC
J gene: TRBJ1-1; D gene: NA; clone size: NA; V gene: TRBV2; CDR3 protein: CANLEDSTEAFF; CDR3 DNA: TGTGCCAACCTTGAGGACAGCACTGAAGCTTTCTTT